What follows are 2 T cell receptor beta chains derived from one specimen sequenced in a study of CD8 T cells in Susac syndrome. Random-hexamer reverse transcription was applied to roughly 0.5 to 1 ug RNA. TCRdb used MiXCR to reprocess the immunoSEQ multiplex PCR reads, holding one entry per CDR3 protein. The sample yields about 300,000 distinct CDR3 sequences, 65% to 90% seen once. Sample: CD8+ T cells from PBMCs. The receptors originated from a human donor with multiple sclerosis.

The chain's CDR3 is CASSEFEWTSGGWTQYF. Written as DNA, the CDR3 is TGCGCCAGCAGTGAGTTTGAATGGACTAGCGGAGGATGGACCCAGTACTTC. The chain uses TRBV10-2 and TRBJ2-5, with TRBD2 matching 10 bases. Trimming removed 1 base from V and 7 bases from J; junction bases left unmatched: 12. CDR1 and CDR2 (germline): WSHSY, SAAADI. The CDR3 covers 17 residues.

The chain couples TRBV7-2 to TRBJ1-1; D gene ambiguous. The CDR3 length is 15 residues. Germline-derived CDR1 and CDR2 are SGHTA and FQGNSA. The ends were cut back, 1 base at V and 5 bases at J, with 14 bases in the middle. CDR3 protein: CASSLEAGIGTEAFF. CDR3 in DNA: TGTGCCAGCAGCTTAGAGGCGGGGATCGGAACTGAAGCTTTCTTT.